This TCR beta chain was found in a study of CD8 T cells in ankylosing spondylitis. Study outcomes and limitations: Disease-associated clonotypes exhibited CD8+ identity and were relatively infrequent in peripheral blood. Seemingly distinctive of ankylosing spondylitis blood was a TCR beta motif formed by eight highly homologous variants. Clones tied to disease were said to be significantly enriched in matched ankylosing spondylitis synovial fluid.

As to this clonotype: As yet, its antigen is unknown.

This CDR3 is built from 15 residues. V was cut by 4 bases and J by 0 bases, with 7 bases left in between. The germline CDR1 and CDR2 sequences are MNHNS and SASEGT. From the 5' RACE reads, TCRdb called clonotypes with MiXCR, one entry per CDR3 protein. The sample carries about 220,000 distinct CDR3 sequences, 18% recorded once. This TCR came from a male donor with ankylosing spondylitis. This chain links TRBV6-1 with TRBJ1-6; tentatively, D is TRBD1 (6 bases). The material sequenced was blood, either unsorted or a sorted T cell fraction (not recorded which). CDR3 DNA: TGTGCCAGCAGTGGAGGGGGCTCCTATAATTCACCCCTCCACTTT. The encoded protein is CASSGGGSYNSPLHF.